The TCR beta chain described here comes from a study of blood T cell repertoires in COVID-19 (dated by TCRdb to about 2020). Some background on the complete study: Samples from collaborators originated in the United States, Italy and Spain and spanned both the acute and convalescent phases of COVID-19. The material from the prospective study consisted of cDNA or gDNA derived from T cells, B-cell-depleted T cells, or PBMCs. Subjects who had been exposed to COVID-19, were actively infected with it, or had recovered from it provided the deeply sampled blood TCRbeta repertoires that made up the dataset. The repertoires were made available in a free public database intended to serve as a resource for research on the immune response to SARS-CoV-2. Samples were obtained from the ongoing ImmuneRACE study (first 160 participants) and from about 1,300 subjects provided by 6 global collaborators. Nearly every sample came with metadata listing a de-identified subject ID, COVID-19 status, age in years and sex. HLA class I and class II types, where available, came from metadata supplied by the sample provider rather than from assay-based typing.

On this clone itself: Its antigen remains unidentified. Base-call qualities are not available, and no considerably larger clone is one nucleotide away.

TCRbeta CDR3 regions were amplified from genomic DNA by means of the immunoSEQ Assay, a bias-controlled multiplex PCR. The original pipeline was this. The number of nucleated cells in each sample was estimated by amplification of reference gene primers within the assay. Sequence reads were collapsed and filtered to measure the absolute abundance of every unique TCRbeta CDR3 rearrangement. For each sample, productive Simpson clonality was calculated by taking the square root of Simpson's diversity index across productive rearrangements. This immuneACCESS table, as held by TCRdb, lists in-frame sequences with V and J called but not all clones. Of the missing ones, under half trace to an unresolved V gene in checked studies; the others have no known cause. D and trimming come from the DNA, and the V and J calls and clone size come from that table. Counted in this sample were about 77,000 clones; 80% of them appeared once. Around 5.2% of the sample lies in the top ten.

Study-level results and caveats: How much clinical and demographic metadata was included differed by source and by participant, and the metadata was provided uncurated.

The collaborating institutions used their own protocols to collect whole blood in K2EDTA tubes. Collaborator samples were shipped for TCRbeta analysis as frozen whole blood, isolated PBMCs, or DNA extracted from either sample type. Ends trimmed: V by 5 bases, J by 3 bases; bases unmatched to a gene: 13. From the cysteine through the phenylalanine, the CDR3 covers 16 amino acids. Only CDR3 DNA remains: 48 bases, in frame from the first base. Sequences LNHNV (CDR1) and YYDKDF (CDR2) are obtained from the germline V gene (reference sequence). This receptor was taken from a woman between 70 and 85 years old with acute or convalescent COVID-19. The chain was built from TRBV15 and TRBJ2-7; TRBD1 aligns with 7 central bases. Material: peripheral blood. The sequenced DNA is TGTGCCACCAGCGGAGGACTGACAGGGTTCGACTACGAGCAGTACTTC. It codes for CATSGGLTGFDYEQYF.